This entry describes one T cell receptor beta chain. Germline V gene lookup returns CDR1 PRHDT and CDR2 FYEKMQ (reference sequence). Trimming cost V 4 bases and J 3 bases, with 18 bases left between them. The CDR3 extends over 16 amino acids. The method was immunoSEQ multiplex PCR; TCRdb's version includes in-frame clones alone and lacks a portion of them. This sample has approximately 300,000 clones, with approximately 82% found just once. This entry is derived from a study of blood T cell repertoires in COVID-19. This clonotype was obtained from a woman aged 50 to 60 with acute or convalescent COVID-19. Material: peripheral blood. The V call is TRBV13, the J call TRBJ1-1; weak D call: TRBD1 (5 bases). Here the CDR3 DNA reads TGTGCCAGCAGCTGGGGACTGAGGGAGGGTGACACTGAAGCTTTCTTT. This sequence encodes CASSWGLREGDTEAFF.